A selection of T cell receptor beta chains follows, all from one sample in a study of shared T cell receptors in the human thymus. Measured with immunoSEQ multiplex PCR; TCRdb has only the in-frame clones, and not every one. The repertoire has about 660,000 clones, around nine tenths of them found once; the top ten carry 0.0085% to 0.012%. The same data also went into a second study, on human thymus T cells.

The sample consisted of thymocytes. Receptors were obtained from a boy less than two years old with a congenital heart defect. Both conserved end residues are part of each CDR3. Fields, in order: D gene, clone size, V gene, J gene, CDR3 DNA, CDR3 protein. A D gene is named only where the DNA matches it firmly. Clone size is stated in some rows and not others, as once, few, many or a class when expanded.

>TRBD1|.|TRBV19|TRBJ1-1
TGTGCCAGTAGTCCCGACCGGGACAGGGTTATGGTGAACACTGAAGCTTTCTTT
CASSPDRDRVMVNTEAFF
>.|.|TRBV11-2|TRBJ2-3
TGTGCCAGCAAACCCATCACCTCCCGGGACTCCCGGGCAGATACGCAGTATTTT
CASKPITSRDSRADTQYF
>TRBD2|once|TRBV2|TRBJ2-7
TGTGCCAGCGGAGGGTCACAGCGGGACCACACCTACGAGCAGTACTTC
CASGGSQRDHTYEQYF
>TRBD2|.|TRBV27|TRBJ2-7
TGTGCCAGCAGTTCCGGACTAGCGGGAGGGTCCTACGAGCAGTACTTC
CASSSGLAGGSYEQYF
>TRBD2|.|TRBV28|TRBJ2-7
TGTGCCAGCAGACGACTAGCGGGAGGTTACGAGCAGTACTTC
CASRRLAGGYEQYF
>.|.|TRBV4-1|TRBJ2-2
TGCGCCAGCAGCCAAGGTTTAAACACCGGGGAGCTGTTTTTT
CASSQGLNTGELFF
>TRBD2|.|TRBV28|TRBJ2-2
TGTGCCAGCAGCGATATTTACGGTGCGGGACTAGCGGGACATACCGGGGAGCTGTTTTTT
CASSDIYGAGLAGHTGELFF
>.|.|TRBV7-6|TRBJ1-2
TGTGCCAGCAGCCCCGACGGGGGGGACTATGGCTACACCTTC
CASSPDGGDYGYTF
>TRBD2|.|TRBV4-3|TRBJ2-7
TGCGCCAGCAGCTTTAGGCCAACAGGGAGCGGGGGGGGTTACTACGAGCAGTACTTC
CASSFRPTGSGGGYYEQYF
>.|.|TRBV29-1|TRBJ1-2
TGCAGCGTTGTGTCGGGGGGCCGTTACTATGGCTACACCTTC
CSVVSGGRYYGYTF
>.|.|TRBV6-1|TRBJ2-2
TGTGCCACCCCGGGTCCGGGAGCGAACACCGGGGAGCTGTTTTTT
CATPGPGANTGELFF
>TRBD2|.|TRBV7-9|TRBJ2-2
TGTGCCAGCAGCGAGACCAGCGGGAAGGGTACCGGGGAGCTGTTTTTT
CASSETSGKGTGELFF
>.|.|TRBV4-3|TRBJ2-5
TGCGCCAGCAGCCACCACTCCGGTCGGGTTAGAGAGACCCAGTACTTC
CASSHHSGRVRETQYF
>.|.|TRBV6-1|TRBJ2-3
TGTGCCAGCAGTGATTCGATTGAGGGGGAGGGCCCAACAGATACGCAGTATTTT
CASSDSIEGEGPTDTQYF
>.|.|TRBV9|TRBJ1-3
TGTGCCAGCAGCGTAGGAGGAGGCTCGGGGGGAAACACCATATATTTT
CASSVGGGSGGNTIYF
>.|.|TRBV7-2|TRBJ2-7
TGTGCCAGCAGCTTAGTAAGGAGCTACGAGCAGTACTTC
CASSLVRSYEQYF
>.|.|TRBV5-4|TRBJ2-5
TGTGCCAGCAGCAGCAGGCGCTCTGAGACCCAGTACTTC
CASSSRRSETQYF
>.|.|TRBV21-1|TRBJ2-3
TGTGCCAGCAGCAAAGATAGTGGATTGTTAGCGGGGGGGACCTTATACGATACGCAGTATTTT
CASSKDSGLLAGGTLYDTQYF
>.|.|TRBV27|TRBJ1-3
TGTGCCAGCAGCCAGGGGAGCGGAAACACCATATATTTT
CASSQGSGNTIYF
>.|.|TRBV4-3|TRBJ1-2
TGCGCCAGCCGTTTCACAACCGGGACTCCGGCTGGCTATGGCTACACCTTC
CASRFTTGTPAGYGYTF
>TRBD1|.|TRBV11-3|TRBJ1-4
TGTGCCAGCAGCCAACGTCCGGGACAGAGCTCCATTAATGAAAAACTGTTTTTT
CASSQRPGQSSINEKLFF
>.|.|TRBV11-2|TRBJ1-5
TGTGCCAGCAGCTTAGGGCTGAGCAATCAGCCCCAGCATTTT
CASSLGLSNQPQHF
>TRBD1|once|TRBV6-1|TRBJ1-1
TGTGCCAGCAGCCGACAGGGGCCAAGGAACACTGAAGCTTTCTTT
CASSRQGPRNTEAFF
>.|.|TRBV30|TRBJ1-4
TGTGCCTGGACTCAGGGGAACGGTGAAAAACTGTTTTTT
CAWTQGNGEKLFF
>.|.|TRBV20-1|TRBJ2-1
TGCAGTGCCCCCCTTTACAATGAGCAGTTCTTC
CSAPLYNEQFF
>TRBD1|.|TRBV10-3|TRBJ1-2
TGTGCCATCAGTGAGACGAGATCATCAGGGGGCTTGGGGTATGGCTACACCTTC
CAISETRSSGGLGYGYTF